What follows are 23 T cell receptor beta chains derived from one specimen sequenced in a study of CD8+CD57+ T cells in acquired aplastic anemia. In patients chosen for sequencing, flow cytometry had shown CD8+CD57+ cell expansion. The template used for profiling TCR beta VDJ and CDR3 was genomic DNA. TCRdb reprocessed the reads with MiXCR, giving one entry per CDR3 protein. The sample lists 160,000 or so distinct CDR3 sequences, about 45% seen once, with more than 1% in the top ten. Sequenced: sorted CD4+, CD8+, or CD8+CD57+ T cells (not recorded which) from PBMCs. All receptors derive from a human donor with aplastic anemia.

J is TRBJ1-6 and V is TRBV5-1; maybe TRBD1 (6 bases). Germline loops: CDR1 SGHRS, CDR2 YFSETQ. CDR3 length: 14 amino acids. The V end lost 2 bases, the J end lost 10 bases, and 13 bases lay between the germline ends. Here the CDR3 DNA reads TGCGCCAGCAGCTTCTCAGGGGACGACTCACCCCTCCACTTT. This gives the protein CASSFSGDDSPLHF.

This clonotype was seen only a few times. The chain carries TRBV15 and TRBJ1-2; D gene uncertain. The CDR3 extends over 16 amino acids. V shed 0 bases and J shed 3 bases, with 14 bases lying between them. Germline CDR1 reads LNHNV; CDR2 reads YYDKDF (reference sequence). In nucleotides, the CDR3 is TGTGCCACCAGCAGAGATCGGGGAGGGAATTACTATGGCTACACCTTC. Protein sequence: CATSRDRGGNYYGYTF.

In this sample, this clonotype turned up many times. V is TRBV7-6 and J is TRBJ2-2; perhaps TRBD1 as D (6 bases). The germline V gene has CDR1 SGHVS and CDR2 FNYEAQ. This CDR3 has 15 residues. Trimming cost V 0 bases and J 5 bases, with 10 bases left between them. The CDR3 sequence: CASSLAAQGTGELFF. The CDR3 DNA follows: TGTGCCAGCAGCTTAGCAGCACAGGGAACCGGGGAGCTGTTTTTT.

This clonotype has more than one count but fewer than ten. The chain carries TRBV9 and TRBJ1-6; 7 nucleotides agree with TRBD1. The V gene's germline CDR1 is SGDLS and CDR2 YYNGEE. This CDR3 is 13 amino acids long. V lost 4 bases, J lost 11 bases, and 6 bases stayed unmatched. DNA for the CDR3: TGTGCCAGCAGCCTCGGACAGGCGGCACCCCTCCACTTT. Translated, it gives CASSLGQAAPLHF.

Only one count was recorded for this clonotype. The conserved final phenylalanine or tryptophan is absent from the CDR3, which likely points to a read error. It is unclear where the CDR3 begins or ends on the DNA, so no DNA is shown, and the CDR3 is as TCRdb lists it. V usage is TRBV2 and J usage is TRBJ1-5; the table's D gene call, TRBD1, was not cross checked with the DNA. From germline, CDR1 is SNHLY and CDR2 FYNNEI. The CDR3 has 15 residues if both end residues are counted. The CDR3 protein is CASSRDGNSNQPQQI.

As concerns this clonotype: This may be a read error, as it is one base from a much larger clone. The CDR3 does not end in the conserved phenylalanine or tryptophan, so this is likely a read error. The chain carries TRBV6-1 and TRBJ2-7; TRBD1 matches at 9 bases. V lost 4 bases and J lost 3; bases outside the gene matches: 7. The length of the CDR3 is 15 residues. Germline lookup yields CDR1 MNHNS and CDR2 SASEGT. CDR3 sequence reads: CASSADRGRFYEQYS. The CDR3, as DNA: TGTGCCAGCAGTGCGGACAGGGGCCGCTTCTACGAGCAGTACTCC.

This chain joins TRBV24-1 and TRBJ1-1; D may be TRBD1 (5 bases). Between the trimmed V and J ends, which lost 4 bases and 9 bases, there was a span of 8 bases. Germline CDR1 KGHDR, CDR2 SFDVKD. There are 11 residues in the CDR3. The CDR3 coding sequence is TGTGCCACCAGTGAAAGGGGCCAAGCTTTCTTT. This sequence encodes CATSERGQAFF.

This clonotype was seen repeatedly, ten times or more. The chain carries TRBV10-3 and TRBJ1-1; a weak D match, TRBD1 (5 bases). The CDR3 consists of 15 residues. Trimming pared 3 bases from V and 4 bases from J, leaving 15 bases between. The germline gives CDR1 ENHRY, CDR2 SYGVKD. The CDR3: CAISDKRGSGTEAFF. Written as DNA, the CDR3 is TGTGCCATCAGTGACAAACGGGGCTCAGGCACTGAAGCTTTCTTT.

J is TRBJ2-3 and V is TRBV4-1; a weak D match, TRBD1 (5 bases). Trimming took 8 bases from V and 0 from J, leaving 12 bases between them. The CDR3 is 14 amino acids. Germline CDR1 and CDR2: MGHRA and YSYEKL. The CDR3 sequence is CASAPQGSTDTQYF. The CDR3 DNA is TGCGCCAGCGCCCCGCAGGGAAGCACAGATACGCAGTATTTT.

In regard to this clonotype: At one of its ends the junction is not consistent with the germline gene, which may arise from a read error. CDR3 bases: TGCAGTGCTCCGGACAGGGGAATCTATAATTCACTCCTCCACTTT. It codes for CSAPDRGIYNSLLHF. V and J are TRBV20-1 and TRBJ1-6; TRBD1 matches at 9 bases. CDR1 and CDR2 (germline): DFQATT, SNEGSKA (reference sequence). The length of the CDR3 is 15 residues.

V gene TRBV2 combines with J gene TRBJ2-3; possible D gene TRBD2, 6 bases. This CDR3 spans 15 amino acids. The germline CDR1 and CDR2 sequences are SNHLY and FYNNEI. V shed 3 bases and J shed 0 bases, with 10 bases lying between them. The CDR3 protein is CASSDWGVSTDTQYF. The CDR3 DNA follows: TGTGCCAGCAGTGATTGGGGGGTAAGCACAGATACGCAGTATTTT.

In regard to this clonotype: Being one base from a much bigger clone, this may be a read error. The genes are TRBV6-1 and TRBJ1-3; 8 positions agree with TRBD1. CDR1 and CDR2 from the germline V gene are MNHNS and SASEGT. CDR3 length: 15 residues. CDR3 nucleotides: TGTGCCAGCAGGACACAGGGGGACTCTGGAAACACCATACATTTT. This translates into CASRTQGDSGNTIHF.

In its sample, this clonotype was seen many times. V is TRBV7-9 and J is TRBJ1-4; D is possibly TRBD1 (6 bases). Germline lookup yields CDR1 SEHNR and CDR2 FQNEAQ (reference sequence). This CDR3 has 15 amino acids. The V end lost 4 bases, the J end lost 4 bases, and 13 bases lay between the germline ends. As DNA, the CDR3 is TGTGCCAGCAGCTATCAACAGGGCCTTAATGAAAAACTGTTTTTT. Its protein is CASSYQQGLNEKLFF.

The chain joins TRBV4-2 to TRBJ2-3; maybe TRBD2 (8 bases). Trimming shortened V by 4 bases and J by 5 bases, and 19 bases separated the two germline ends. The germline V gene has CDR1 LGHNA and CDR2 YNFKEQ. The CDR3 is made up of 16 amino acids. The DNA for the CDR3 is TGTGCCAGCAGCCCGAGGGGGCGGGGGGAAAAAGATACGCAGTATTTT. Its translation is CASSPRGRGEKDTQYF.

In its sample, this clonotype was seen many times. The chain recombines TRBV7-2 with TRBJ2-2, with unresolved D. Trimming took 0 bases from V and 3 from J, leaving 2 bases between them. Germline assignment: CDR1 SGHTA and CDR2 FQGNSA. The CDR3 covers 13 residues. The CDR3 coding sequence is TGTGCCAGCAGCTTAGCGGACACCGGGGAGCTGTTTTTT. It is translated as CASSLADTGELFF.

The V and J genes are TRBV29-1 and TRBJ1-1; D remains unclear. The CDR3 totals 12 residues. V gave up 7 bases and J gave up 8 bases, with 17 bases separating them. Germline values: CDR1 SQVTM, CDR2 ANQGSEA. In DNA form, the CDR3 reads TGCAGCGCCACTCGGGCGGGAAGAGAAGCTTTCTTT. This gives the protein CSATRAGREAFF.

This clonotype was seen ten or more times. The chain employs TRBV7-9 and TRBJ1-4; D ambiguous. The ends were cut back, 5 bases at V and 8 bases at J, with 9 bases in the middle. Looked up from germline, CDR1 is SEHNR and CDR2 is FQNEAQ (reference sequence). The CDR3 length is 12 residues. The CDR3 spells CASSPPSEKLFF. The CDR3 nucleotides are TGTGCCAGCAGCCCGCCGAGCGAAAAACTGTTTTTT.

The chain couples TRBV28 to TRBJ2-1; D gene ambiguous. The CDR3 is 9 residues long. From germline, CDR1 is MDHEN and CDR2 SYDVKM. CDR3 in DNA: TGTGTCCTGCGGCCAGCCCAGTTCTTC. This sequence encodes CVLRPAQFF.

Here the CDR3 DNA reads TGTGCCATCAGTGGACACATTCCGGGACTAGCGGGTATGGATACGCAGTATTTT. Protein product: CAISGHIPGLAGMDTQYF. The chain joins TRBV10-3 to TRBJ2-3, with 12 nucleotides matching TRBD2. Germline V gene data show CDR1 as ENHRY and CDR2 as SYGVKD. The CDR3 extends over 18 amino acids. V trimming: 4 bases; J trimming: 6 bases; junction bases outside the gene matches: 14.

The rearrangement links TRBV7-2 to TRBJ2-7; either TRBD1 or TRBD2 may fit D (6 bases each). CDR3 size: 15 residues. CDR1 and CDR2 (germline): SGHTA, FQGNSA. Between the trimmed V and J ends, which lost 5 bases and 7 bases, there was a span of 21 bases. The CDR3 region has the DNA TGTGCCAGCAGCAGCAACAGGGACTCCCTACGGGAGCAGTACTTC. Residues: CASSSNRDSLREQYF.

About this clonotype: One base away lies a much larger clone, so this may be a sequencing read error. The chain carries TRBV5-1 and TRBJ1-1, with D tentatively TRBD1 (6 bases). V shed 6 bases and J shed 4 bases, with 19 bases lying between them. The CDR3 runs to 15 residues. Germline loops: CDR1 SGHRS, CDR2 YFSETQ. CDR3 nucleotides: TGCGCCAGCACCCCCCTTCCGGTACAGGGCACTGAAGCTTTCTTT. Translating gives CASTPLPVQGTEAFF. Looking up the rest from reference TRBV5-1 and TRBJ1-1 gives the full variable domain: KAGVTQTPRYLIKTRGQQVTLSCSPISGHRSVSWYQQTPGQGLQFLFEYFSETQRNKGNFPGRFSGRQFSNSRSEMNVSTLELGDSALYLCASTPLPVQGTEAFFGQGTRLTVV.

This clonotype was seen only once. The V call is TRBV28, the J call TRBJ1-1; D is ambiguous. V was shortened by 4 bases and J by 0 bases, with 12 bases between the two germline ends. The CDR3 runs 15 residues. Looked up from germline, CDR1 is MDHEN and CDR2 is SYDVKM. The CDR3 reads CASSSPEGVNTEAFF. The CDR3 nucleotides are TGTGCCAGCAGTTCTCCAGAGGGTGTGAACACTGAAGCTTTCTTT.

CDR3 amino acids: CASRIKEKGPFEAFF. CDR3 nucleotide sequence: TGTGCCAGTAGGATCAAAGAAAAGGGACCGTTTGAAGCTTTCTTT. V and J are TRBV19 and TRBJ1-1, with D possibly TRBD1 on 5 matching bases. This CDR3 comprises 15 residues. V was pared by 6 bases and J by 7 bases, with 21 bases between. The germline gives CDR1 LNHDA, CDR2 SQIVND (reference sequence).